This T cell receptor beta chain was identified during a study of blood T cells in healthy people across ages. PCR was performed a second time for about 7 to 12 cycles using a sample-barcoded 5' primer and a J-beta primer mix. Through a template-switch adaptor with 12 random nucleotides, each cDNA molecule received a tag. From the 5' RACE reads, TCRdb called clonotypes with MiXCR, one entry per CDR3 protein. The sample has approximately 1,000,000 distinct CDR3 sequences, more than 35% seen once. To note about this clonotype: Its matching antigen is unknown.

Findings of the study overall: Higher naive T cell percentage went strongly together with higher TCR beta diversity.

The CDR3 spans 13 residues. CDR1 and CDR2 (germline): DFQATT, SNEGSKA (reference sequence). The chain is built from TRBV20-1 and TRBJ2-5; 7 bases match TRBD1. The J call may be wrong; the DNA end is better matched by TRBJ2-7. The specimen sequenced was blood. The origin of this receptor is a woman aged 55-70 years in good health. DNA of the CDR3: TGCAGTGCTATCGGGGACAGCGGCTACGAGCAGTACTTC. Residues: CSAIGDSGYEQYF.